The rows below give T cell receptor beta chains drawn from one sample of a study of blood T cell repertoires in COVID-19. Measured with immunoSEQ multiplex PCR; TCRdb has only the in-frame clones, and not every one. This table holds more than 300,000 clones, around 87% found once. The sample taken for sequencing was PBMCs or T cells enriched from blood (not recorded which). The source of these receptors is a man aged 35 to 55 in a cohort exposed to, infected with or recovered from COVID-19 (not recorded which). The CDR3 runs from the conserved cysteine through the conserved F or W. A D gene is named only where the DNA matches it firmly. Clone size is given for some rows only: seen once, a few or many times, or a class if the clone is expanded.

size: -; V: TRBV9; J: TRBJ2-3; D: -; DNA: TGTGCCAGCAGCGTAGGGGGAGGAGATACGCAGTATTTT; CDR3: CASSVGGGDTQYF
size: once; V: TRBV9; J: TRBJ2-3; D: -; DNA: TGTGCCAGCAGCGGGGCAAGGGGGGAGGGCTTAAATTCAGATACGCAGTATTTT; CDR3: CASSGARGEGLNSDTQYF
size: -; V: TRBV19; J: TRBJ2-1; D: TRBD2; DNA: TGTGCCAGTAGTGCTCCGGGACTAGCGAAACACAATGAGCAGTTCTTC; CDR3: CASSAPGLAKHNEQFF
size: -; V: TRBV7-2; J: TRBJ1-1; D: -; DNA: TGTGCCAGCAGCAAATTTATACAGGGTAACACTGAAGCTTTCTTT; CDR3: CASSKFIQGNTEAFF
size: -; V: TRBV7-2; J: TRBJ2-7; D: -; DNA: TGTGCCAGCAGCCCCGGGATGGTAGAGCAGTACTTC; CDR3: CASSPGMVEQYF
size: -; V: TRBV5-1; J: TRBJ2-5; D: -; DNA: TGCGCCAGCAGCCGGGAGACTCGAGGGGAGACCCAGTACTTC; CDR3: CASSRETRGETQYF
size: -; V: TRBV5-6; J: TRBJ2-7; D: -; DNA: TGTGCCAGCAGCTTGGAACAGGAGCCCTCCTACGAGCAGTACTTC; CDR3: CASSLEQEPSYEQYF
size: -; V: TRBV10-3; J: TRBJ1-3; D: -; DNA: TGTGCCATCAGTGAGTCTGGGGGGTGGTCTAACTCTGGAAACACCATATATTTT; CDR3: CAISESGGWSNSGNTIYF
size: -; V: TRBV18; J: TRBJ1-6; D: TRBD1; DNA: TGTGCCAGCTCACCAATGACAGGGGAGAATTCACCCCTCCACTTT; CDR3: CASSPMTGENSPLHF
size: -; V: TRBV27; J: TRBJ2-7; D: -; DNA: TGTGCCAGCAGTTTTGGGGGGGCCAATTACGAGCAGTACTTC; CDR3: CASSFGGANYEQYF
size: -; V: TRBV2; J: TRBJ1-4; D: TRBD1; DNA: TGTGCCAGCGGCGGACAGGGAATTGTAAATGAAAAACTGTTTTTT; CDR3: CASGGQGIVNEKLFF
size: -; V: TRBV29-1; J: TRBJ2-3; D: TRBD2; DNA: TGCAGCGTTGCGAGGGGACTAGAAGGTTCAGATACGCAGTATTTT; CDR3: CSVARGLEGSDTQYF
size: once; V: TRBV7-9; J: TRBJ1-1; D: -; DNA: TGTGCCAGCAGCCCTCGGGCCAACCCCGGGGCTGAAGCTTTCTTT; CDR3: CASSPRANPGAEAFF
size: once; V: TRBV6-4; J: TRBJ2-2; D: TRBD1; DNA: TGTGCCAGCCGCCCGGACAGGGGTAGCACCGGGGAGCTGTTTTTT; CDR3: CASRPDRGSTGELFF
size: -; V: TRBV5-1; J: TRBJ2-2; D: TRBD1; DNA: TGCGCCAGCAGCTCCCGACAGGGGTTTGAAGCTAACGGGGAGCTGTTTTTT; CDR3: CASSSRQGFEANGELFF
size: -; V: TRBV7-2; J: TRBJ1-1; D: -; DNA: TGTGCCAGCAGCCTTACCGGGACTTTAAACACTGAAGCTTTCTTT; CDR3: CASSLTGTLNTEAFF
size: -; V: TRBV14; J: TRBJ2-1; D: -; DNA: TGTGCCAGCAGCCATGATTCCTCGAGGAGTGAGCAGTTCTTC; CDR3: CASSHDSSRSEQFF
size: -; V: TRBV24-1; J: TRBJ2-1; D: TRBD2; DNA: TGTGCCACCAGTGATCCTCGCGGGGGGGACAATGAGCAGTTCTTC; CDR3: CATSDPRGGDNEQFF
size: -; V: TRBV9; J: TRBJ2-2; D: TRBD2; DNA: TGTGCCAGCAGCGTAGCGCCGACCGGACTAGCGTCCCAGACCGGGGAGCTGTTTTTT; CDR3: CASSVAPTGLASQTGELFF
size: -; V: TRBV9; J: TRBJ1-6; D: -; DNA: TGTGCCAGCAGCGTAGGTGAGGGTCCTAATTCACCCCTCCACTTT; CDR3: CASSVGEGPNSPLHF
size: -; V: TRBV4-1; J: TRBJ1-5; D: TRBD1; DNA: TGCGCCAGCAGCCAAGATTCGTATGGGACAGCGGCGAATCAGCCCCAGCATTTT; CDR3: CASSQDSYGTAANQPQHF
size: -; V: TRBV27; J: TRBJ2-7; D: TRBD2; DNA: TGTGCCAGCACCCCAGGGACTAGCGGCTCCTACGAGCAGTACTTC; CDR3: CASTPGTSGSYEQYF
size: -; V: TRBV6-1; J: TRBJ1-2; D: TRBD1; DNA: TGTGCCAGCAGTGAAGCGTTGGGACAGGGGATATATGGCTACACCTTC; CDR3: CASSEALGQGIYGYTF
size: few; V: TRBV18; J: TRBJ1-5; D: -; DNA: TGTGCCAGCTCACCTGGGACAAACAGCAATCAGCCCCAGCATTTT; CDR3: CASSPGTNSNQPQHF
size: -; V: TRBV9; J: TRBJ2-1; D: TRBD2; DNA: TGTGCCAGCAGCGTAGAAGGGACTAGCTCCTACAATGAGCAGTTCTTC; CDR3: CASSVEGTSSYNEQFF
size: few; V: TRBV19; J: TRBJ1-3; D: -; DNA: TGTGCCAGTAGTGCCCTGGCGGCGGGTACCCTCGGAAACACCATATATTTT; CDR3: CASSALAAGTLGNTIYF
size: -; V: TRBV6-5; J: TRBJ1-4; D: TRBD1; DNA: TGTGCCAGCAGCAAAAATCAGGGGGGAGGTGAAAAACTGTTTTTT; CDR3: CASSKNQGGGEKLFF
size: -; V: TRBV7-2; J: TRBJ2-1; D: -; DNA: TGTGCCAGCAGCTACGACAGCTCCTACAATGAGCAGTTCTTC; CDR3: CASSYDSSYNEQFF
size: -; V: TRBV4-1; J: TRBJ1-2; D: -; DNA: TGCGCCAGCAGCCAAGTTGACAGAAACTATGGCTACACCTTC; CDR3: CASSQVDRNYGYTF
size: -; V: TRBV2; J: TRBJ2-1; D: -; DNA: TGTGCCAGCAATCTAATAGCGCCCTACAATGAGCAGTTCTTC; CDR3: CASNLIAPYNEQFF
size: -; V: TRBV4-2; J: TRBJ2-7; D: TRBD2; DNA: TGTGCCAGCAGCCAAGCCTCTAGCGGGGTCTCCTACGAGCAGTACTTC; CDR3: CASSQASSGVSYEQYF
size: -; V: TRBV9; J: TRBJ1-1; D: TRBD1; DNA: TGTGCCAGCAGCCCACGGGACAGCGTGAACACTGAAGCTTTCTTT; CDR3: CASSPRDSVNTEAFF
size: -; V: TRBV4-1; J: TRBJ2-6; D: TRBD1; DNA: TGCGCCAGCAGCCCAGGACAGGGTACTGGGGCCAACGTCCTGACTTTC; CDR3: CASSPGQGTGANVLTF
size: -; V: TRBV18; J: TRBJ2-4; D: TRBD1; DNA: TGTGCCAGCTCACTGGACAGGTTAGCCAAAAACATTCAGTACTTC; CDR3: CASSLDRLAKNIQYF
size: -; V: TRBV9; J: TRBJ2-7; D: TRBD2; DNA: TGTGCCAGCAGCGTGACAACCGGGACTAGCGGGAGAAACGAGCAGTACTTC; CDR3: CASSVTTGTSGRNEQYF
size: -; V: TRBV19; J: TRBJ2-7; D: -; DNA: TGTGCCAGTACCCGGGACATAAGCTCCTACGAGCAGTACTTC; CDR3: CASTRDISSYEQYF
size: -; V: TRBV9; J: TRBJ1-1; D: -; DNA: TGTGCCAGCAGCCCAGAGCCGGGGACTTTCAACACTGAAGCTTTCTTT; CDR3: CASSPEPGTFNTEAFF
size: once; V: TRBV3-1/TRBV3-2; J: TRBJ2-3; D: -; DNA: TGTGCCAGCAGTGTAGCTCGAGATACGCAGTATTTT; CDR3: CASSVARDTQYF
size: -; V: TRBV25-1; J: TRBJ2-7; D: TRBD1; DNA: TGTGCCAGCAGTACCGGGACAGGGGCCTACGAGCAGTACTTC; CDR3: CASSTGTGAYEQYF
size: -; V: TRBV28; J: TRBJ2-3; D: TRBD1; DNA: TGTGCCAGCAAGCCCCGGGACAGACCTTCGGATACGCAGTATTTT; CDR3: CASKPRDRPSDTQYF
size: -; V: TRBV3-1/TRBV3-2; J: TRBJ1-4; D: -; DNA: TGTGCCAGCAGCCAAGGTTCAGGGTTTGAAAAACTGTTTTTT; CDR3: CASSQGSGFEKLFF
size: -; V: TRBV10-3; J: TRBJ2-7; D: -; DNA: TGTGCCATCAGAGGCCTTTGGGCAGATGAGCAGTACTTC; CDR3: CAIRGLWADEQYF
size: -; V: TRBV5-1; J: TRBJ2-5; D: -; DNA: TGCGCCAGCAGCTTGGATGGGCAAAGGAAGACCCAGTACTTC; CDR3: CASSLDGQRKTQYF
size: -; V: TRBV29-1; J: TRBJ2-1; D: TRBD2; DNA: TGCAGCGTTGAAGGTACACCGGGACTAGCGAATAATGAGCAGTTCTTC; CDR3: CSVEGTPGLANNEQFF
size: once; V: TRBV6-5; J: TRBJ1-5; D: TRBD1; DNA: TGTGCCAGCAGCCCGGACAGGTTAGGCCAGCCCCAGCATTTT; CDR3: CASSPDRLGQPQHF
size: -; V: TRBV11-2; J: TRBJ1-2; D: -; DNA: TGTGCCAGCAGTTCACAGGATGCCTATGGCTACACCTTC; CDR3: CASSSQDAYGYTF
size: -; V: TRBV27; J: TRBJ1-1; D: -; DNA: TGTGCCAGCAGTCCCCTGAAAGGGGGGGTTAAGTTTGAAGCTTTCTTT; CDR3: CASSPLKGGVKFEAFF
size: -; V: TRBV10-3; J: TRBJ2-1; D: TRBD1; DNA: TGTGCCATCAGTGGTGCAGGGGGTAACAATGAGCAGTTCTTC; CDR3: CAISGAGGNNEQFF
size: once; V: TRBV18; J: TRBJ2-3; D: -; DNA: TGTGCCAGCTCACCAGTCGGCATACGGGGGTCCACAGATACGCAGTATTTT; CDR3: CASSPVGIRGSTDTQYF
size: -; V: TRBV11-2; J: TRBJ2-1; D: TRBD2; DNA: TGTGCCAGCAGCTCCCCCGGTAGCGGGAGGCCACCAGGGCAGTTCTTC; CDR3: CASSSPGSGRPPGQFF
size: -; V: TRBV29-1; J: TRBJ2-3; D: -; DNA: TGCAGCGTACGAAGACAGTCGGCTAGCACAGATACGCAGTATTTT; CDR3: CSVRRQSASTDTQYF
size: -; V: TRBV20-1; J: TRBJ1-6; D: -; DNA: TGCAGTGCTAGTTATCGGGGGAACAGTTCACCCCTCCACTTT; CDR3: CSASYRGNSSPLHF
size: -; V: TRBV5-1; J: TRBJ2-3; D: TRBD2; DNA: TGCGCCAGCAGCTTGCCTAAAGCGGGAGGGCCCTCGGATACGCAGTATTTT; CDR3: CASSLPKAGGPSDTQYF
size: -; V: TRBV7-2; J: TRBJ2-5; D: -; DNA: TGTGCCAGCAGCTTGTTGGAAGGGAGAACCCAGTACTTC; CDR3: CASSLLEGRTQYF